The clone carrying this TCR beta chain has only one observation. Measured with immunoSEQ multiplex PCR; TCRdb has only the in-frame clones, and not every one. Among about 520,000 clones listed, 90% to 96% were seen once. Trimming took 4 bases from V and 3 from J; bases not matched to a gene: 16. This CDR3 has 18 residues. Germline lookup yields CDR1 SGHRS and CDR2 YFSETQ. This record comes from a study of shared clonotypes between healthy human individuals. The chain employs TRBV5-1 and TRBJ1-1; TRBD1 agrees at 9 bases. What was sequenced was naive CD4+ T cells sorted from blood. The subset denotes: CD45RA+ positively selected. The source of this sequence is a woman aged 30 to 39 in good health. The CDR3 sequence: CASSPKQGAAGEDTEAFF. CDR3 DNA: TGCGCCAGCAGCCCGAAACAGGGGGCCGCAGGGGAGGACACTGAAGCTTTCTTT.